The following is a T cell receptor (beta chain) sequence with its context. This record belongs to a study of T cell changes during pregnancy in multiple sclerosis. Clones were sequenced by immunoSEQ multiplex PCR, and TCRdb holds only the in-frame ones, with some missing. The sample has 35,000 to 45,000 clones; roughly 93% are singletons. Germline V gives CDR1 SGHAT, CDR2 FQNNGV. V lost 6 bases to trimming and J lost 0 bases; unmatched junction nucleotides: 2. The CDR3 extends over 14 amino acids. The starting material was CD4+ T cells from peripheral blood mononuclear cells, obtained in the first trimester of pregnancy. V and J are TRBV11-2 and TRBJ2-1; 7 bases map to TRBD1. This sequence was found in a female donor with multiple sclerosis, enrolled in a pregnancy study. The CDR3 coding sequence is TGTGCCAGCAGGACAGGGAGCTCCTACAATGAGCAGTTCTTC. The encoded protein is CASRTGSSYNEQFF.